The text below deals with one TCR beta chain. Germline V gene data show CDR1 as MGHRA and CDR2 as YSYEKL. The CDR3 has 14 residues. These data are taken from a study of blood T cells in healthy people across ages. Alongside a J-beta primer mix, a sample-barcoded 5' primer served in a second PCR lasting about 6 to 12 cycles. Using its own MiXCR run on the 5' RACE reads, TCRdb lists one record per CDR3 protein. The sample contains 800,000 or so distinct CDR3 sequences, 20% to 25% of which appear only once. These data are also associated with another study on T cells of mothers and their children. This second study says: For related and unrelated pairs alike, thymic selection shapes TCR recombination output similarly.

The sequenced material came from blood. The receptor's source is a boy aged 5-17 years in good health. This chain uses TRBV4-1 with TRBJ2-1; D call uncertain. The closer fit of TRBJ2-7 to the DNA end suggests the J call may be wrong. The CDR3 protein is CASSQVQERDEQYF. CDR3 in DNA: TGCGCCAGCAGCCAAGTTCAGGAAAGGGACGAGCAGTACTTC.